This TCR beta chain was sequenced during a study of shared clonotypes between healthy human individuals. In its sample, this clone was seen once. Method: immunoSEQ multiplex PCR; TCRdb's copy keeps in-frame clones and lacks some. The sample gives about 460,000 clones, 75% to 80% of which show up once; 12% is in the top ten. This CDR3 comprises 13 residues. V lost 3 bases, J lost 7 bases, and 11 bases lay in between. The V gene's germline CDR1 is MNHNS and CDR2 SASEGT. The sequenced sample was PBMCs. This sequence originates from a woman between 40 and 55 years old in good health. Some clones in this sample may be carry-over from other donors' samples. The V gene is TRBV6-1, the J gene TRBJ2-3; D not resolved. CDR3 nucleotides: TGTGCCAGCAGTGAGTCCCCTATGAATACGCAGTATTTT. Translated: CASSESPMNTQYF.